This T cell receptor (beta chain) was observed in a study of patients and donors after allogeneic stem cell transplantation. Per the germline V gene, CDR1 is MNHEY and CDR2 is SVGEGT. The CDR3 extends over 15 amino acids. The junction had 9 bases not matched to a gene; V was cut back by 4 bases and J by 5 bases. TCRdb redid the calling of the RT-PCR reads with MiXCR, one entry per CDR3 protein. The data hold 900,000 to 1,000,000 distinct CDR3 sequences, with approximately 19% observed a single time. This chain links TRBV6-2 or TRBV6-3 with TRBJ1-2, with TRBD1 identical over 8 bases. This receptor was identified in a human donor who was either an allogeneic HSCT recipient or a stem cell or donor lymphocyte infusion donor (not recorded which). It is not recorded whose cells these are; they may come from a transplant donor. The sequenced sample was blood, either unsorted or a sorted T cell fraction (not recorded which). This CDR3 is CASSSKQGAWYGYTF. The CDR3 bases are TGTGCCAGCAGTTCCAAGCAGGGGGCCTGGTATGGCTACACCTTC.